The 28 T cell receptor beta chains reported below all come from one sample, sequenced in a study of shared T cell receptors in the human thymus. TCRdb's table, derived via immunoSEQ multiplex PCR, lists solely in-frame clones and lacks some. The table includes 55,000 to 80,000 clones, 90% to 95% detected once. Source material: thymocytes. These TCRs come from a human donor.

The genes are TRBV19 and TRBJ1-1; the D gene is possibly TRBD1 (5 bases). The V end lost 5 bases, the J end lost 2 bases, and 24 bases lay between the germline ends. Germline V lookup: CDR1 LNHDA, CDR2 SQIVND (reference sequence). The CDR3 is 18 amino acids. The CDR3 sequence: CASSPSSGGRGGNTEAFF. CDR3 nucleotides: TGTGCCAGTAGTCCATCAAGTGGGGGGAGGGGTGGAAACACTGAAGCTTTCTTT.

The genes are TRBV7-4 and TRBJ1-2; no firm D call. The CDR3 is 16 amino acids. Germline loops: CDR1 SGHVT, CDR2 SQSDAQ. The V end lost 1 base, the J end lost 3 bases, and 15 bases lay between the germline ends. CDR3 protein: CASSLGTKENDYGYTF. CDR3 bases: TGTGCCAGCAGCTTAGGGACGAAGGAAAATGACTATGGCTACACCTTC.

V and J are TRBV29-1 and TRBJ1-1, with D possibly matching TRBD1 (5 bases). V was pared by 3 bases and J by 2 bases, with 19 bases between. This CDR3 is 16 amino acids long. CDR1 and CDR2 (germline): SQVTM, ANQGSEA. For the CDR3, the DNA is TGCAGCGTTGAGGGGCGGGCGTCCGGGGGAAACACTGAAGCTTTCTTT. Encoded protein: CSVEGRASGGNTEAFF.

This sequence joins TRBV5-1 and TRBJ2-4, with unresolved D. Germline V lookup: CDR1 SGHRS, CDR2 YFSETQ. Trimming removed 5 bases from V and 1 base from J, with 7 bases in between. The CDR3 contains 13 residues. CDR3 sequence (DNA): TGCGCCAGCAGAGGTCCCGCCAAAAACATTCAGTACTTC. This codes for CASRGPAKNIQYF.

The chain couples TRBV7-2 to TRBJ2-2; 9 nucleotides align to TRBD1. The CDR3 runs 16 residues. Trimming took 1 base from V and 3 from J; bases not matched to a gene: 3. Germline V lookup: CDR1 SGHTA, CDR2 FQGNSA. The CDR3 spells CASSLGGTGYTGELFF. Written as DNA, the CDR3 is TGTGCCAGCAGCTTAGGCGGGACAGGGTACACCGGGGAGCTGTTTTTT.

This clone is a singleton in its sample. CDR3 region: CASSPRLGGGAPCTQYF. CDR3 DNA: TGCGCCAGCAGCCCGCGGCTTGGCGGGGGGGCCCCATGCACGCAGTATTTT. The J gene is TRBJ2-3, the V gene TRBV4-3, with 9 bases matching TRBD2. CDR1 is LGHNA, CDR2 YSLEER, per germline. The length of the CDR3 is 17 residues. V lost 4 bases, J lost 9 bases, and 17 bases stayed unmatched.

The J gene is TRBJ1-5, the V gene TRBV7-9, with 12 nucleotides matching TRBD1. From germline, CDR1 is SEHNR and CDR2 FQNEAQ (reference sequence). V lost 5 bases to trimming and J lost 1 base; unmatched junction nucleotides: 12. The CDR3 runs to 19 residues. CDR3 in DNA: TGTGCCAGCAGCCTAGGCTGGGACAGGGGGCCCTTCAGCAATCAGCCCCAGCATTTT. Protein: CASSLGWDRGPFSNQPQHF.

The V call is TRBV4-1, the J call TRBJ1-2; 8 bases agree with TRBD1. Germline-derived CDR1 and CDR2 are MGHRA and YSYEKL. The CDR3 is made up of 13 amino acids. With V trimmed by 2 bases and J by 8 bases, 4 bases remained unmatched. CDR3 coding DNA: TGCGCCAGCAGCCAAACAGGGGGGAAGGGCTACACCTTC. This encodes CASSQTGGKGYTF.

The V gene is TRBV10-3, the J gene TRBJ2-3; no firm D call. From germline, CDR1 is ENHRY and CDR2 SYGVKD. The CDR3 is 13 amino acids. V lost 2 bases, J lost 2 bases, and 5 bases lay in between. CDR3 coding DNA: TGTGCCATCAGTGAGGCACACACAGATACGCAGTATTTT. Protein sequence: CAISEAHTDTQYF.

The chain combines TRBV19 with TRBJ1-2; a weak D match, TRBD1 (6 bases). Trimming removed 3 bases from V and 8 bases from J, with 16 bases in between. The CDR3 is 14 amino acids. Germline-derived CDR1 and CDR2 are LNHDA and SQIVND (reference sequence). This CDR3 reads CASSIPLRGFGYTF. As DNA, the CDR3 is TGTGCCAGTAGTATCCCCCTCAGGGGATTCGGCTACACCTTC.

The sample holds one count of this clone. The rearrangement links TRBV15 to TRBJ1-2, with 8 bases aligning to TRBD1. The CDR3 totals 17 residues. Trimming cost V 0 bases and J 6 bases; bases outside gene matches: 12. The germline V gene encodes CDR1 LNHNV and CDR2 YYDKDF (reference sequence). For the CDR3, the DNA is TGTGCCACCAGCAGAGACATAGGGGGCAGGGGGCCGAATGGCTACACCTTC. Translating gives CATSRDIGGRGPNGYTF. Together with reference TRBV15 and TRBJ1-2, the CDR3 gives the full variable domain: DAMVIQNPRYQVTQFGKPVTLSCSQTLNHNVMYWYQQKSSQAPKLLFHYYDKDFNNEADTPDNFQSRRPNTSFCFLDIRSPGLGDTAMYLCATSRDIGGRGPNGYTFGSGTRLTVV.

V and J are TRBV6-1 and TRBJ1-1; 10 bases are a match to TRBD1. Trimming cost V 8 bases and J 1 base; bases outside gene matches: 7. The CDR3 extends over 15 amino acids. Germline values: CDR1 MNHNS, CDR2 SASEGT. The CDR3 loop reads CASLNRDRGNTEAFF. CDR3 nucleotides: TGTGCCAGCCTAAACCGGGACAGGGGGAACACTGAAGCTTTCTTT.

The chain recombines TRBV6-5 with TRBJ1-5; D is ambiguous. Germline CDR1 MNHEY, CDR2 SVGAGI. The CDR3 consists of 14 residues. V was shortened by 5 bases and J by 4 bases, with 12 bases between the two germline ends. CDR3: CASSHGETNQPQHF. Here the CDR3 DNA reads TGTGCCAGCAGTCACGGAGAGACTAATCAGCCCCAGCATTTT.

This sequence joins TRBV4-3 and TRBJ1-4; no clear D gene. Trimming cost V 1 base and J 0 bases, with 6 bases left between them. Per the germline V gene, CDR1 is LGHNA and CDR2 is YSLEER. The CDR3 has 15 residues. The CDR3 DNA is TGCGCCAGCAGCCAAGTTTCCCCAACTAATGAAAAACTGTTTTTT. Translation gives CASSQVSPTNEKLFF.

This chain links TRBV9 with TRBJ2-3; D remains ambiguous. This CDR3 has 13 residues. The V and J ends lost 4 bases and 3 bases respectively, with 9 bases between them. From germline, CDR1 is SGDLS and CDR2 YYNGEE. The CDR3 spells CASSPPVTDTQYF. CDR3 DNA: TGTGCCAGCAGCCCTCCGGTGACAGATACGCAGTATTTT. The whole variable domain, filled in from reference TRBV9 and TRBJ2-3, reads DSGVTQTPKHLITATGQRVTLRCSPRSGDLSVYWYQQSLDQGLQFLIQYYNGEERAKGNILERFSAQQFPDLHSELNLSSLELGDSALYFCASSPPVTDTQYFGPGTRLTVL.

This clone turned up a few times. DNA for the CDR3: TGCGCCACCCCCCGGGCGGTTCACTATGGCTACACCTTC. This encodes CATPRAVHYGYTF. This sequence joins TRBV10-1 and TRBJ1-2; D is uncertain. The V end was cut by 10 bases, the J end by 3 bases, with 15 bases between. This CDR3 comprises 13 residues. Germline V CDR1 and CDR2: WNHNN, SYGVQD (reference sequence).

The chain links TRBV19 to TRBJ1-1; 9 nucleotides match TRBD1. V dropped 3 bases and J dropped 1; count of bases not matched to a gene: 12. The germline V gene has CDR1 LNHDA and CDR2 SQIVND (reference sequence). This CDR3 has 18 amino acids. The CDR3 here is CASSMGQGLVFPNTEAFF. CDR3 sequence (DNA): TGTGCCAGTAGTATGGGACAGGGTCTAGTTTTTCCGAACACTGAAGCTTTCTTT.

The chain joins TRBV6-5 to TRBJ2-7; the D gene is possibly TRBD1 (7 bases). CDR3 length: 14 residues. V lost 11 bases, J lost 2 bases, and 19 bases lay in between. Germline V lookup: CDR1 MNHEY, CDR2 SVGAGI. CDR3 residues: CAGGRTGSPYEQYF. DNA of the CDR3: TGTGCCGGGGGGCGGACAGGTTCTCCCTACGAGCAGTACTTC.

The gene calls are TRBV4-2 and TRBJ1-1; D unclear. Germline-derived CDR1 and CDR2 are LGHNA and YNFKEQ. V was pared by 1 base and J by 4 bases, with 7 bases between. The CDR3 totals 13 residues. The CDR3 sequence: CASSQGTGTEAFF. Here the CDR3 DNA reads TGTGCCAGCAGCCAAGGAACGGGCACTGAAGCTTTCTTT.

The V and J genes are TRBV10-3 and TRBJ1-4; D is unclear. Germline values: CDR1 ENHRY, CDR2 SYGVKD. The CDR3 has 12 residues. V was trimmed by 3 bases and J by 7 bases, leaving 6 bases between them. The DNA for the CDR3 is TGTGCCATCAGTGATGACGTTGAAAAACTGTTTTTT. This codes for CAISDDVEKLFF.

J is TRBJ2-1 and V is TRBV11-1; D possibly uses TRBD1 or TRBD2 (5 bases each). The CDR3 spans 14 residues. V was trimmed by 5 bases and J by 6 bases, leaving 14 bases between them. The germline V gene has CDR1 SGHAT and CDR2 FQDESV (reference sequence). The DNA for the CDR3 is TGTGCCAGCAGCAGGGGAGCAGCCGCCAATGAGCAGTTCTTC. Translating it yields CASSRGAAANEQFF.

In this sample, this clone turned up a few times. The chain employs TRBV5-1 and TRBJ1-6; the D gene is possibly TRBD1 (5 bases). CDR3 length equals 13 residues. CDR1 is SGHRS and CDR2 is YFSETQ in the germline V gene. Trimming cost V 4 bases and J 10 bases, with 12 bases left between them. CDR3 in DNA: TGCGCCAGCAGCGCTGGGGCAGGCTCACCCCTCCACTTT. This sequence encodes CASSAGAGSPLHF. The whole variable domain, remainder taken from reference TRBV5-1 and TRBJ1-6, is KAGVTQTPRYLIKTRGQQVTLSCSPISGHRSVSWYQQTPGQGLQFLFEYFSETQRNKGNFPGRFSGRQFSNSRSEMNVSTLELGDSALYLCASSAGAGSPLHFGNGTRLTVT.

V usage is TRBV29-1 and J usage is TRBJ1-6; 8 positions agree with TRBD1. The ends lost 4 bases at V and 7 bases at J; junction bases unmatched: 3. The length of the CDR3 is 13 residues. CDR1 and CDR2 from the germline V gene are SQVTM and ANQGSEA. The CDR3 region has the DNA TGCAGCGTTGGACAGGGGAGAAATTCACCCCTCCACTTT. Translating gives CSVGQGRNSPLHF.

The chain combines TRBV4-1 with TRBJ2-7; a weak D match, TRBD2 (5 bases). CDR1 MGHRA and CDR2 YSYEKL come from the germline V gene. The CDR3 extends over 12 amino acids. Trimming shortened V by 4 bases and J by 7 bases, and 11 bases separated the two germline ends. DNA of the CDR3: TGCGCCAGCAGCCCCGGTCGGGGTGAGCAGTACTTC. Translated, it gives CASSPGRGEQYF.

V gene TRBV6-5 combines with J gene TRBJ2-2; D call uncertain. Germline V CDR1 and CDR2: MNHEY, SVGAGI. V was clipped by 4 bases and J by 4 bases, with 13 bases between them. The CDR3 runs 15 residues. CDR3 region: CASSSIGSPTGELFF. As DNA, the CDR3 is TGTGCCAGCAGTTCCATCGGGTCTCCCACCGGGGAGCTGTTTTTT.

This clone has just one count. The V and J genes are TRBV5-1 and TRBJ2-7; D remains ambiguous. V was pared by 4 bases and J by 5 bases, with 16 bases between. Germline-derived CDR1 and CDR2 are SGHRS and YFSETQ. The CDR3 runs 14 residues. The CDR3 here is CASSDKGTLDEQYF. In nucleotides, the CDR3 is TGCGCCAGCAGCGACAAGGGCACCCTAGACGAGCAGTACTTC.

V usage is TRBV2 and J usage is TRBJ1-1; no firm D call. The CDR3 totals 16 residues. The V end lost 0 bases, the J end lost 3 bases, and 14 bases lay between the germline ends. Germline V gene sequence: CDR1 SNHLY, CDR2 FYNNEI. Here the CDR3 DNA reads TGTGCCAGCAGTGAAGCGGTTGTGGCATTATACACTGAAGCTTTCTTT. It is translated as CASSEAVVALYTEAFF.

This rearrangement joins TRBV7-3 to TRBJ1-1, with 8 bases aligning to TRBD1. CDR1 is SGHTA and CDR2 is FQGTGA in the germline V gene. Trimming removed 5 bases from V and 3 bases from J; junction bases left unmatched: 8. The CDR3 has 15 amino acids. CDR3 sequence: CASSPTGAKDTEAFF. The CDR3 nucleotides are TGTGCCAGCAGCCCGACAGGGGCTAAGGACACTGAAGCTTTCTTT.